Sequencing of this T cell receptor beta chain was carried out in a study of T cell repertoires in aging, cancer and after chemotherapy. Study at large: About 9 million TCR reads were in the whole dataset.

Rearranged V-D-J TRB sequences were amplified with a mixed TRB-A/B primer pool. TCRdb re-analysed the multiplex PCR reads in MiXCR, keeping a single row per CDR3 protein. The sample shows approximately 330 distinct CDR3 sequences, roughly 56% of them seen only once. This clonotype counts as hyperexpanded. This CDR3 has 15 residues. Germline loops: CDR1 MNHEY, CDR2 SMNVEV (reference sequence). The V gene lost 4 bases and the J gene lost 3 bases, with 13 bases spanning the gap. Amplification of TCR beta used genomic DNA extracted from peripheral blood. The TCR sequence derives from a human donor with a blood cancer. Sequencing was carried out using blood. The gene calls are TRBV27 and TRBJ2-1; no firm D call. In DNA, the CDR3 is TGTGCCAGCAGTTCGAGCGTGGGGAACTACAATGAGCAGTTCTTC. It encodes CASSSSVGNYNEQFF.